Sequencing of this T cell receptor (beta chain) was carried out in a study of blood T cell repertoires in COVID-19 (dated by TCRdb to between 2020 and 2021). Looking at the study overall: Samples covering the acute and convalescent phases of COVID-19 were provided by collaborators in the United States, Italy and Spain. The material from the prospective study consisted of cDNA or gDNA derived from T cells, B-cell-depleted T cells, or PBMCs. The dataset comprised deeply sampled blood TCRbeta repertoires from subjects exposed to, actively infected with, or recovered from COVID-19. A freely available public database, intended as a resource for researchers studying the immune response to SARS-CoV-2, is where the repertoires were released. The samples were drawn from the first 160 participants of the ongoing ImmuneRACE study and from under 1,500 subjects provided by 6 global collaborators. Sample metadata almost always included a de-identified subject ID, COVID-19 status, age in years and sex. Where HLA class I and class II types were available, the types were taken from metadata supplied by the sample provider, not from assay-based typing.

Points on this clone: The antigen this receptor binds is unknown. Nothing much larger sits one base from this clone, and base qualities are not available.

What the study reported, not specific to this receptor: The amount of clinical and demographic metadata varied by source and participant and was provided uncurated.

Collaborating institutions collected whole blood in K2EDTA tubes following their own protocols. For TCRbeta analysis, collaborators shipped samples as frozen whole blood, isolated PBMCs, or DNA extracted from either of those sample types. TCRbeta CDR3 regions were amplified from genomic DNA using the immunoSEQ Assay, a bias-controlled multiplex PCR. As for the original processing: Within the assay, amplification of reference gene primers was used to estimate how many nucleated cells each sample contained. To quantify the absolute abundance of each unique TCRbeta CDR3 rearrangement, sequence reads were collapsed and filtered. For each sample, productive Simpson clonality was calculated as the square root of Simpson's diversity index over productive rearrangements. TCRdb took over this immuneACCESS table, retaining in-frame rearrangements with V and J assigned. Such tables are incomplete; in checked studies, under half of the missing clones stem from an unresolved V gene, and the remainder is unexplained. V, J and clone size were drawn from that table, and D and trimming were deduced from the DNA. The sample table contains about 94,000 clones; only one count was recorded for about four fifths of them. Around a fifth of the sample is held by the ten biggest clonotypes.

CDR1 and CDR2, per the germline V gene, are SGHRS and YFSETQ. The V end loses 4 bases and the J end loses 4 bases, and a stretch of 3 bases separates them. The cysteine opens and the phenylalanine closes a CDR3 of 10 amino acids. The DNA shown is the 30-base CDR3, in frame from base 1. The source of this sequence is a human donor in a cohort sampled during active COVID-19. Rearrangement joined TRBV5-1 to TRBJ2-7; no D gene call is confident. Sequenced: peripheral blood. The CDR3 corresponds to CASSPYEQYF. The nucleotides read TGCGCCAGCAGCCCATACGAGCAGTACTTC.